The clone carrying this TCR beta chain was picked up a small number of times. Construction of the TCRbeta library involved unique molecular identifiers. TCRdb re-called the PCR reads through MiXCR, storing one row per CDR3 protein. Of 490,000 or so distinct CDR3 sequences in the sample, approximately 12% were seen once. This CDR3 spans 16 amino acids. Germline CDR1 reads MNHEY; CDR2 reads SVGEGT. Trimming shortened V by 0 bases and J by 3 bases, and 14 bases separated the two germline ends. This sample was taken from a study of T-cell reconstitution after alpha-beta-depleted transplantation in children.

The sample here was PBMCs from the stem cell graft donor, taken from the stem cell graft. This receptor was obtained from a human donor who donated a stem cell graft to a child with combined immunodeficiency. The J gene is TRBJ1-1, the V gene TRBV6-2 or TRBV6-3; D possibly corresponds to TRBD1 (6 bases). The CDR3 coding sequence is TGTGCCAGCAGTTACTCGATGTCGGGGGCGGACACTGAAGCTTTCTTT. This gives the protein CASSYSMSGADTEAFF.